This T cell receptor (beta chain) was identified during a study of blood T cell repertoires in COVID-19. For the study at large: The United States, Italy and Spain provided the acute and convalescent COVID-19 samples.

V lost 1 base, J lost 1 base, and 10 bases lay in between. This CDR3 is 15 amino acids long. From germline, CDR1 is MNHNY and CDR2 SVGAGI (reference sequence). The protocol was immunoSEQ multiplex PCR, while the TCRdb copy is restricted to in-frame clones and leaves out a portion. The table records about 80,000 clones, roughly 80% of them present only once. This clonotype was sampled from a woman between 40 and 50 years old with active or convalescent COVID-19. The sample consisted of peripheral blood. V usage is TRBV6-6 and J usage is TRBJ1-1; TRBD1 is a possible D gene (5 bases). CDR3 loop: CASSYLQARNTEAFF. CDR3 nucleotides: TGTGCCAGCAGTTACTTACAGGCCCGGAACACTGAAGCTTTCTTT.